This T cell receptor beta chain was captured in a study of beta chain features in type 1 diabetes. The CDR3 consists of 14 residues. The J segment lost 5 bases and the V segment lost 6 bases, leaving 5 bases of the junction unmatched. Reverse transcription of all isolated RNA meant that expressed TCRB transcripts were sequenced. Clones were read by immunoSEQ multiplex PCR, and TCRdb kept only the in-frame ones, dropping some. This sample has about half a million clones, with about 32% found just once. This clone was seen more than once but under ten times. V and J are TRBV23-1 and TRBJ2-1; 9 bases match TRBD1. TRBV23-1 is noted as an ORF with a role that remains uncertain. Sample: naive CD4+ T cells from blood. The source of this sequence is a man between 18 and 29 years old in good health. The DNA for the CDR3 is TGCGCCAGCAGGGACCGGGACAGGGACAATGAGCAGTTCTTC. Encoded protein: CASRDRDRDNEQFF.